These 13 T cell receptor beta chains share one sample of origin, sequenced in a study of T cell responses to AZD1222 COVID-19 vaccine. The protocol was immunoSEQ multiplex PCR, while the TCRdb copy is restricted to in-frame clones and leaves out a portion. The sample has about 180,000 clones, about 91% seen once. The specimen was peripheral blood, collected on day 0 of AZD1222 vaccination. The source of these receptors is an adult in good health.

This clone has just a few counts. The chain combines TRBV9 with TRBJ2-1; TRBD1 matches 9 bases. With 4 bases clipped from V and 10 bases from J, the junction kept 12 bases outside the gene matches. The CDR3 totals 15 residues. CDR1 is SGDLS and CDR2 is YYNGEE in the germline V gene. The CDR3 nucleotides read TGTGCCAGCAGCCCCCGGACAGGGGAGGTCAGGGAGCAGTTCTTC. Amino acid sequence: CASSPRTGEVREQFF.

The chain joins TRBV10-3 to TRBJ1-2, with TRBD1 matching over 10 bases. The CDR3 totals 17 residues. The V gene end was trimmed by 11 bases and the J gene end by 2 bases; junction bases not matched to a gene: 17. Germline-derived CDR1 and CDR2 are ENHRY and SYGVKD. CDR3 region: CASEGGQGNPRNYGYTF. The CDR3 coding sequence is TGTGCCTCGGAGGGGGGACAGGGGAACCCACGCAACTATGGCTACACCTTC.

This chain connects TRBV7-9 to TRBJ2-7, with a weak D call TRBD1 (5 bases). From germline, CDR1 is SEHNR and CDR2 FQNEAQ (reference sequence). This CDR3 contains 12 residues. Trimming stripped 7 bases from V and 5 bases from J, with 12 bases between. CDR3 residues: CASTRDPHEQYF. DNA of the CDR3: TGTGCCAGCACCAGGGATCCCCACGAGCAGTACTTC.

CDR3 loop: CASRSTGGSDTQYF. The CDR3 bases are TGTGCCAGCAGATCAACAGGGGGCTCGGATACGCAGTATTTT. The rearrangement uses TRBV2 and TRBJ2-3, with 9 bases lining up with TRBD1. Germline CDR1 and CDR2: SNHLY and FYNNEI. The V gene end was trimmed by 6 bases and the J gene end by 6 bases; junction bases not matched to a gene: 7. The CDR3 is made up of 14 amino acids.

The chain recombines TRBV7-2 with TRBJ1-1; no firm D call. The V end was cut by 0 bases, the J end by 2 bases, with 4 bases between. The CDR3 totals 13 residues. Germline values: CDR1 SGHTA, CDR2 FQGNSA. CDR3 nucleotides: TGTGCCAGCAGCTTAGCGTTCAACACTGAAGCTTTCTTT. Its translation: CASSLAFNTEAFF.

This clone was observed a handful of times. The chain couples TRBV11-2 to TRBJ1-1, with 8 bases aligning to TRBD1. The germline V gene has CDR1 SGHAT and CDR2 FQNNGV. With 0 bases clipped from V and 4 bases from J, the junction kept 4 bases outside the gene matches. The length of the CDR3 is 15 residues. The CDR3 nucleotides are TGTGCCAGCAGCTTAGACAGGGGGCTCGGCACTGAAGCTTTCTTT. This codes for CASSLDRGLGTEAFF.

A remark on this clone: Mismatch with germline at one junction end may stem from a read error. This sequence joins TRBV25-1 and TRBJ2-1; D is unclear. The CDR3 length is 11 residues. Germline lookup yields CDR1 MGHDK and CDR2 SYGVNS. CDR3 DNA sequence: TGTGCCAGCAGTGAGGCAGGCCGGGTCCTCTTC. Protein product: CASSEAGRVLF.

This clone was detected a few times. The V call is TRBV7-9, the J call TRBJ2-7; D not resolved. Trimming took 5 bases from V and 0 from J, leaving 11 bases between them. The CDR3 runs 14 residues. Germline CDR1 SEHNR, CDR2 FQNEAQ (reference sequence). The CDR3 DNA reads as TGTGCCAGCAGCCCAGAGAGTCGCTCCTACGAGCAGTACTTC. It specifies CASSPESRSYEQYF.

The V call is TRBV4-1, the J call TRBJ1-2, with D tentatively TRBD1 (5 bases). The CDR3 is 18 residues long. V was shortened by 6 bases and J by 3 bases, with 26 bases between the two germline ends. Germline V gives CDR1 MGHRA, CDR2 YSYEKL. The CDR3 is CASSPLGPGSRGYYGYTF. The CDR3, as DNA: TGCGCCAGCAGTCCATTGGGGCCGGGGTCTCGGGGTTACTATGGCTACACCTTC.

This sequence joins TRBV5-1 and TRBJ2-5, with TRBD2 matching over 11 bases. CDR1 is SGHRS and CDR2 is YFSETQ in the germline V gene. The CDR3 covers 18 residues. The J segment lost 3 bases and the V segment lost 1 base, leaving 11 bases of the junction unmatched. CDR3 residues: CASSLSLAGGSGEETQYF. In DNA form, the CDR3 reads TGCGCCAGCAGCTTGTCGCTAGCGGGGGGCTCAGGTGAAGAGACCCAGTACTTC.

The V and J genes are TRBV15 and TRBJ2-5; 8 bases match TRBD2. Germline loops: CDR1 LNHNV, CDR2 YYDKDF (reference sequence). The CDR3 is 14 residues long. Trimming at V came to 8 bases and at J to 6 bases, leaving 11 bases not matched to a gene. CDR3 loop: CATGNGGEQKTQYF. CDR3 DNA sequence: TGTGCCACCGGAAACGGGGGGGAGCAAAAGACCCAGTACTTC.

The gene calls are TRBV7-6 and TRBJ2-2; D remains unclear. The CDR3 consists of 17 residues. The germline gives CDR1 SGHVS, CDR2 FNYEAQ. V lost 0 bases, J lost 1 base, and 12 bases lay in between. The CDR3 DNA sequence: TGTGCCAGCAGCTTAGCCCAACGGGTCTGGAACACCGGGGAGCTGTTTTTT. Translated, it gives CASSLAQRVWNTGELFF.

This chain uses TRBV6-5 with TRBJ1-1; D call uncertain. Germline CDR1 and CDR2: MNHEY and SVGAGI. The CDR3 covers 14 residues. V lost 6 bases and J lost 1, with 12 bases in between. The CDR3 protein is CASRERRQNTEAFF. As DNA, the CDR3 is TGTGCCAGCAGAGAGAGACGGCAGAACACTGAAGCTTTCTTT.